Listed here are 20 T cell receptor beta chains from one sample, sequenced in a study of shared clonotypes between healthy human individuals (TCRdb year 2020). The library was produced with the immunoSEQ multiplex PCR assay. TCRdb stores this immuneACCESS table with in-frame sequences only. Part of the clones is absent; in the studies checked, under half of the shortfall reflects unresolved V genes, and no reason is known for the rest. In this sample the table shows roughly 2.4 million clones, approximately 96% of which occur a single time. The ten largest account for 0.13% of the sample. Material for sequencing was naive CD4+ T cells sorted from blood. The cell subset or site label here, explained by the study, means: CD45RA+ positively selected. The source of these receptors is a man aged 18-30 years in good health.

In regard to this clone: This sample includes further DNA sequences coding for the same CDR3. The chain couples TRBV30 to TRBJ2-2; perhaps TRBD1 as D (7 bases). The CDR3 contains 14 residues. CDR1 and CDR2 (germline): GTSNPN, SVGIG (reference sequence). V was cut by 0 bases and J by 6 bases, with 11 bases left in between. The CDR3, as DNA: TGTGCCTGGAGTGTAAGCAGGGGGGCCGGGGAGCTGTTTTTT. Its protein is CAWSVSRGAGELFF.

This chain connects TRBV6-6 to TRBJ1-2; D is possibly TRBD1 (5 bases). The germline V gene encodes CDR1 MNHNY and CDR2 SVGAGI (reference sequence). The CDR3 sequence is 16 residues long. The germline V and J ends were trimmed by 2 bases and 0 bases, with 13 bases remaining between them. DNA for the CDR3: TGTGCCAGCAGTTACCACAGGTCCCAAACTAACTATGGCTACACCTTC. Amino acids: CASSYHRSQTNYGYTF.

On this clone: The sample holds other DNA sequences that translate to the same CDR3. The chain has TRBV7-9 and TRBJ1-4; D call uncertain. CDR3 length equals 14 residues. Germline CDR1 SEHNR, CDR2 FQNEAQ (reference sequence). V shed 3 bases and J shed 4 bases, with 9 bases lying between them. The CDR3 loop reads CASSFRADNEKLFF. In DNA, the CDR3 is TGTGCCAGCAGCTTTCGGGCAGATAATGAAAAACTGTTTTTT. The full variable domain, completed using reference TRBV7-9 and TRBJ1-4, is DTGVSQNPRHKITKRGQNVTFRCDPISEHNRLYWYRQTLGQGPEFLTYFQNEAQLEKSRLLSDRFSAERPKGSFSTLEIQRTEQGDSAMYLCASSFRADNEKLFFGSGTQLSVL.

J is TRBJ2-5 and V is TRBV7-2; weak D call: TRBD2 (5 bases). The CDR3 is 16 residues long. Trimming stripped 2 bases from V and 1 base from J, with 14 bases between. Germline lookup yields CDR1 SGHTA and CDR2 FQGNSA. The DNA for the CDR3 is TGTGCCAGCAGCTTATTGAGCGGAAGAGTCCAAGAGACCCAGTACTTC. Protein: CASSLLSGRVQETQYF.

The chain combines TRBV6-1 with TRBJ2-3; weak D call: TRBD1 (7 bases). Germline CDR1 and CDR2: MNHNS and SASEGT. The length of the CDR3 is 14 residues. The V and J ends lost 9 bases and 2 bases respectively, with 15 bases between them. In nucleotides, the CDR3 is TGTGCCAGTGGAGGGGGACAGTTCACAGATACGCAGTATTTT. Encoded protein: CASGGGQFTDTQYF.

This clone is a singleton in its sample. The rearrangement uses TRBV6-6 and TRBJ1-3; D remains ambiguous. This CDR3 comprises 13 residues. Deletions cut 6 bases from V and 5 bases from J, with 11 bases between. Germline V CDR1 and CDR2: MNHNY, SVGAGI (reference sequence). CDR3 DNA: TGTGCCAGCAGAGGAGGGATTCGAAACACCATATATTTT. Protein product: CASRGGIRNTIYF.

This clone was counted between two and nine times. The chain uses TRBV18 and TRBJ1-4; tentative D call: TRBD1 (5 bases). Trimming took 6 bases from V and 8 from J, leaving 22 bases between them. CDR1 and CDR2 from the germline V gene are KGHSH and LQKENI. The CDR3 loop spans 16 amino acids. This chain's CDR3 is CASSPRRAGLVEKLFF. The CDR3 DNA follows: TGTGCCAGCTCGCCTCGCAGGGCGGGTCTCGTCGAAAAACTGTTTTTT.

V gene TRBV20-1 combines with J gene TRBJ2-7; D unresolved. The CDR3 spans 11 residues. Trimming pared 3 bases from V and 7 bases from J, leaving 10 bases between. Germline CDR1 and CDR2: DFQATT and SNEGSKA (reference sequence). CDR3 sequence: CSASLMTEQYF. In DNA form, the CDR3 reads TGCAGTGCTAGTCTGATGACGGAGCAGTACTTC.

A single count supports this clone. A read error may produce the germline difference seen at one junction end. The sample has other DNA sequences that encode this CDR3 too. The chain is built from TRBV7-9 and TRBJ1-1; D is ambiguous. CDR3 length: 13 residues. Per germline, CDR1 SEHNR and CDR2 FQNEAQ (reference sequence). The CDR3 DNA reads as TGTGCTAGCAGCTTAGATTGGGACACTGAAGCTTTCTTT. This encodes CASSLDWDTEAFF. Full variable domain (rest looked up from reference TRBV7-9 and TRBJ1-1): DTGVSQNPRHKITKRGQNVTFRCDPISEHNRLYWYRQTLGQGPEFLTYFQNEAQLEKSRLLSDRFSAERPKGSFSTLEIQRTEQGDSAMYLCASSLDWDTEAFFGQGTRLTVV.

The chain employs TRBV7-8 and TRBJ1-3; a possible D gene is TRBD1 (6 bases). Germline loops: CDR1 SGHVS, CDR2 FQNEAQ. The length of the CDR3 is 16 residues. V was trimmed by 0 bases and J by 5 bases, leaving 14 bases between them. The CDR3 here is CASSLAGQGIRNTIYF. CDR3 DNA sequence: TGTGCCAGCAGCTTAGCGGGGCAGGGGATAAGAAACACCATATATTTT.

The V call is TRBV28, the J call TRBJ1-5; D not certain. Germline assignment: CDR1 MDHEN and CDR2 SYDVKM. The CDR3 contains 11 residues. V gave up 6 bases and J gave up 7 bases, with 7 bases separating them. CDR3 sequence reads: CASSHLQPQHF. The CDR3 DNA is TGTGCCAGCAGCCACCTCCAGCCCCAGCATTTT.

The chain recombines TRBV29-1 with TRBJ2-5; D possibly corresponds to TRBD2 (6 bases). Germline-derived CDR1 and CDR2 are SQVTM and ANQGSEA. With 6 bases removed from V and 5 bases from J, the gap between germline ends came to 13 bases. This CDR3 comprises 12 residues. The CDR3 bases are TGCAGCGTAATGGAGGGCCGGGAGACCCAGTACTTC. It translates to CSVMEGRETQYF.

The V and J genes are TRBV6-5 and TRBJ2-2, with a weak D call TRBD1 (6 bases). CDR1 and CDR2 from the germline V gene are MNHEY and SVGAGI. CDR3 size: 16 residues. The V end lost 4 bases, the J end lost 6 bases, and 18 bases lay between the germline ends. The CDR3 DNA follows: TGTGCCAGCAGTTCGCTAACGTCCCCAGGGGCCGGGGAGCTGTTTTTT. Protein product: CASSSLTSPGAGELFF.

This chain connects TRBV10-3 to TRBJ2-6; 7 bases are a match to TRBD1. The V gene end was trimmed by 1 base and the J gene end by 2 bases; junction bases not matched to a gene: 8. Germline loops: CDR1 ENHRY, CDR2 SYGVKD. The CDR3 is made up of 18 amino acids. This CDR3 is CAISEFGKGATGANVLTF. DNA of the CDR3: TGTGCCATCAGTGAGTTTGGGAAGGGGGCTACTGGGGCCAACGTCCTGACTTTC.

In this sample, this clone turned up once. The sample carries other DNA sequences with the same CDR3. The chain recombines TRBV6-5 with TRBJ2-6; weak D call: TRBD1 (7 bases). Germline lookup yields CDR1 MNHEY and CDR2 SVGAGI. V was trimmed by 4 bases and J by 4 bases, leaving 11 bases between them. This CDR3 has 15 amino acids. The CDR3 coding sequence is TGTGCCAGCAGTTCAGGGGGGTTAGGGGCCAACGTCCTGACTTTC. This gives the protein CASSSGGLGANVLTF.

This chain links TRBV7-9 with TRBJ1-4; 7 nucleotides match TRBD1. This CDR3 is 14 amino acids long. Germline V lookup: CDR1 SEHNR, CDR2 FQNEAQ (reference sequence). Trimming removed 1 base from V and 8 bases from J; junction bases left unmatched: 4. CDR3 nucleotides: TGTGCCAGCAGCTTAGAGGACAGGTGGGAAAAACTGTTTTTT. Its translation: CASSLEDRWEKLFF.

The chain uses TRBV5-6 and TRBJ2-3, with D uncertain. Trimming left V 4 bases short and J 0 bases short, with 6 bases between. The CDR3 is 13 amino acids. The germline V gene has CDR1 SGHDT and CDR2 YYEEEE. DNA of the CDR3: TGTGCCAGCAGCCAAATTAGCACAGATACGCAGTATTTT. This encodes CASSQISTDTQYF.

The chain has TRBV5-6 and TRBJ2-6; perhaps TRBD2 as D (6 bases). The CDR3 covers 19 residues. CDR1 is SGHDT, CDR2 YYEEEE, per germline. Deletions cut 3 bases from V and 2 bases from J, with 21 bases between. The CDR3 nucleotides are TGTGCCAGCAGCTCGGAACTCGGACTATTGACAACTGGGGCCAACGTCCTGACTTTC. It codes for CASSSELGLLTTGANVLTF.

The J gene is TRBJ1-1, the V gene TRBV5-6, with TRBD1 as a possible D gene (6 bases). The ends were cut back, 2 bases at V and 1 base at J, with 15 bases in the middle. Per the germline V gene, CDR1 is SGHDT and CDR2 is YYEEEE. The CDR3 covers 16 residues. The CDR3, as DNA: TGTGCCAGCAGCTTTGGGGACACTACACCGAACACTGAAGCTTTCTTT. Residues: CASSFGDTTPNTEAFF.

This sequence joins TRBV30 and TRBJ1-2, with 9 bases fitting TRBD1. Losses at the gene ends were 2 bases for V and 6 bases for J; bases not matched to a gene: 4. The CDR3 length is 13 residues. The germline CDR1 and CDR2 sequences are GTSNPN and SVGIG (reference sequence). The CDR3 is CAWSSRTGDGYTF. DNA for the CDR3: TGTGCCTGGAGTTCACGGACAGGGGATGGCTACACCTTC. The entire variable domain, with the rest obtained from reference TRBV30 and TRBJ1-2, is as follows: SQTIHQWPATLVQPVGSPLSLECTVEGTSNPNLYWYRQAAGRGLQLLFYSVGIGQISSEVPQNLSASRPQDRQFILSSKKLLLSDSGFYLCAWSSRTGDGYTFGSGTRLTVV.